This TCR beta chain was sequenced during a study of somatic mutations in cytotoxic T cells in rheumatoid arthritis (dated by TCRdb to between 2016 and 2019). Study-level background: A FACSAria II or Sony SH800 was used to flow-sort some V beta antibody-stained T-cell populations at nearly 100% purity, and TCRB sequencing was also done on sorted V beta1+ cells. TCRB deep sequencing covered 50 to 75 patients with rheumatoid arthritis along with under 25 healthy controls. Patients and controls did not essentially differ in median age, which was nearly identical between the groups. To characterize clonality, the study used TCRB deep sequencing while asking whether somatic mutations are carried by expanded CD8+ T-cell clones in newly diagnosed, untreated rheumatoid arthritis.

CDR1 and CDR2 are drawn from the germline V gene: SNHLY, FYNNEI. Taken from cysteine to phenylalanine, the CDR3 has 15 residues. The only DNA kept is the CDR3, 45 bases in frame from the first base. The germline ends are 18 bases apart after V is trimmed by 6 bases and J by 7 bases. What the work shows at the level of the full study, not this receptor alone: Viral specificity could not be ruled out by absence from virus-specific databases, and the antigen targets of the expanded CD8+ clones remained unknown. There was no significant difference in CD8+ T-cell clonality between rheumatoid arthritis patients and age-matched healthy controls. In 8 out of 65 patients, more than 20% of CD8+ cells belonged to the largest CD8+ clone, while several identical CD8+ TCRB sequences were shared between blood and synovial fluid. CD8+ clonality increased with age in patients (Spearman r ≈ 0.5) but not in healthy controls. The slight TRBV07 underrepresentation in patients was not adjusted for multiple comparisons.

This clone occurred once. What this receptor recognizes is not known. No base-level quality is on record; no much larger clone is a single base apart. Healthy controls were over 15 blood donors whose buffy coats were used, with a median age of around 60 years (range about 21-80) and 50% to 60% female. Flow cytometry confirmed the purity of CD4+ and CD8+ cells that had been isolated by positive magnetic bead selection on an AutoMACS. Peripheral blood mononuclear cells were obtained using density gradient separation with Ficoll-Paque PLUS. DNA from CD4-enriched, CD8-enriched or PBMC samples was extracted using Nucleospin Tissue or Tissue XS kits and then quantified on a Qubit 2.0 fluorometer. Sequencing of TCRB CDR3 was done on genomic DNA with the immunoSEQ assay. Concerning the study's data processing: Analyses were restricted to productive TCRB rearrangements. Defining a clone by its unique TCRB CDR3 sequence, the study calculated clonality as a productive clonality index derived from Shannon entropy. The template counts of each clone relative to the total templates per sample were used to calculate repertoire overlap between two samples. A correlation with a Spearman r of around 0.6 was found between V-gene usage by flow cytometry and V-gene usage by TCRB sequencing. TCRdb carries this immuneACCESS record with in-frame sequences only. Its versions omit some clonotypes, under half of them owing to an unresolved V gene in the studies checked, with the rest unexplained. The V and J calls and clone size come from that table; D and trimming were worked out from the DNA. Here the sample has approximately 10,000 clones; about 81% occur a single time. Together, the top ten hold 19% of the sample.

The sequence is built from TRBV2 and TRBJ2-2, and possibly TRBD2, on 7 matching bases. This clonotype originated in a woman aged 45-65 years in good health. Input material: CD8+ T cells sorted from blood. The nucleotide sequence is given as TGTGCCAGCAGATGGGACGGGGGGCTTGACGGGGAGCTGTTTTTT. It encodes CASRWDGGLDGELFF. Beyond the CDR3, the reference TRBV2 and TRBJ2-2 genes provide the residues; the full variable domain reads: EPEVTQTPSHQVTQMGQEVILRCVPISNHLYFYWYRQILGQKVEFLVSFYNNEISEKSEIFDDQFSVERPDGSNFTLKIRSTKLEDSAMYFCASRWDGGLDGELFFGEGSRLTVL.